The clone carrying this T cell receptor beta chain occurred a few times. Its antigen is unknown. The sample is drawn from a study of T cells in Graves' hyperthyroidism and ophthalmopathy. Findings and limits, study-wide: Most thyroid-expanded clonotypes above 0.001 were also found in blood.

TCR beta CDR3 region amplification was performed from RNA transcripts. A first-round RT-PCR of the TCR CDR3 used the HTBI primer set. TCRdb redid the calling of the multiplex PCR reads with MiXCR, one entry per CDR3 protein. The repertoire has about 710,000 distinct CDR3 sequences, 15% to 20% of them found once; the top ten carry 8.4%. It was considered stable Graves' hyperthyroidism when ophthalmopathy did not progress within 18 months. Patients aged 18 to 65 had newly diagnosed hyperthyroidism lasting under 2 months. On the basis of clinical symptoms, serum thyroxine and TRAb, thyroid ultrasound and orbital computed tomography, diagnoses were made. Germline V gene lookup returns CDR1 DFQATT and CDR2 SNEGSKA (reference sequence). This CDR3 is built from 16 residues. V shed 1 base and J shed 0 bases, with 10 bases lying between them.

V usage is TRBV20-1 and J usage is TRBJ2-6, with D perhaps matching TRBD1 or TRBD2 (5 bases each). The sample consisted of blood. The TCR sequence derives from a man between 18 and 35 years old with Graves' hyperthyroidism. CDR3 in DNA: TGCAGTGCTAGAGGGTCAGGGAGCTCTGGGGCCAACGTCCTGACTTTC. The encoded protein is CSARGSGSSGANVLTF.